The 27 T cell receptor beta chains in this list originate from one sample, sequenced in a study of shared clonotypes between healthy human individuals. TCRdb's table, derived via immunoSEQ multiplex PCR, lists solely in-frame clones and lacks some. The table lists over a million clones, roughly 97% of them singletons, with over 1% in the top ten. The specimen sequenced was naive CD4+ T cells sorted from blood. Stated subset: CD45RA+ positively selected. The source of these receptors is a man between 25 and 39 years old in good health.

J is TRBJ1-4 and V is TRBV29-1, with D uncertain. The germline gives CDR1 SQVTM, CDR2 ANQGSEA. This CDR3 comprises 11 residues. V was shortened by 4 bases and J by 5 bases, with 5 bases between the two germline ends. The CDR3 here is CSVVRNEKLFF. For the CDR3, the DNA is TGCAGCGTTGTTCGGAATGAAAAACTGTTTTTT.

This rearrangement joins TRBV5-1 to TRBJ2-2; D might be TRBD1 (6 bases). The CDR3 is 15 amino acids. V lost 1 base and J 4 bases, leaving 11 bases between the germline ends. CDR1 is SGHRS, CDR2 YFSETQ, per germline. CDR3 residues: CASSLMGAPTGELFF. The CDR3 DNA reads as TGCGCCAGCAGCTTGATGGGGGCGCCCACCGGGGAGCTGTTTTTT.

The genes are TRBV5-1 and TRBJ2-1; 8 nucleotides match TRBD2. This CDR3 is built from 15 residues. The germline V gene has CDR1 SGHRS and CDR2 YFSETQ. Trimming took 2 bases from V and 4 from J; bases not matched to a gene: 5. In DNA form, the CDR3 reads TGCGCCAGCAGCTTCCAGCGGGAGCGATACAATGAGCAGTTCTTC. As protein: CASSFQRERYNEQFF.

V usage is TRBV5-4 and J usage is TRBJ2-4; a weak D match, TRBD1 (6 bases). In germline, CDR1 is SGHNT, CDR2 YYREEE (reference sequence). The V end lost 0 bases, the J end lost 4 bases, and 8 bases lay between the germline ends. CDR3 length equals 14 residues. CDR3: CASSLGGTKNIQYF. For the CDR3, the DNA is TGTGCCAGCAGCTTGGGGGGGACAAAAAACATTCAGTACTTC.

The genes are TRBV19 and TRBJ2-7; D possibly corresponds to TRBD2 (7 bases). V lost 3 bases and J 3 bases, leaving 21 bases between the germline ends. Germline CDR1 and CDR2: LNHDA and SQIVND (reference sequence). The CDR3 covers 17 residues. CDR3 loop: CASSMPNRAGDRYEQYF. The CDR3 coding sequence is TGTGCCAGTAGTATGCCAAACAGGGCGGGGGACCGCTACGAGCAGTACTTC.

The chain joins TRBV28 to TRBJ2-3; D is undetermined. This CDR3 has 15 amino acids. Germline V gives CDR1 MDHEN, CDR2 SYDVKM. V was clipped by 3 bases and J by 3 bases, with 13 bases between them. Here the CDR3 reads CASSFGSLTTDTQYF. The CDR3 nucleotides read TGTGCCAGCAGTTTCGGCAGCCTCACGACAGATACGCAGTATTTT. The entire variable domain, with the rest obtained from reference TRBV28 and TRBJ2-3, is as follows: DVKVTQSSRYLVKRTGEKVFLECVQDMDHENMFWYRQDPGLGLRLIYFSYDVKMKEKGDIPEGYSVSREKKERFSLILESASTNQTSMYLCASSFGSLTTDTQYFGPGTRLTVL.

On this clone: Other DNA sequences in the same sample also yield this CDR3. The J gene is TRBJ1-5, the V gene TRBV7-2, with D unresolved. Trimming removed 5 bases at V and 4 bases at J, with 9 bases between. Germline CDR1 reads SGHTA; CDR2 reads FQGNSA. This CDR3 contains 13 residues. The CDR3 region is CASSPGRNQPQHF. The DNA of the CDR3 is TGTGCCAGCAGCCCAGGCCGAAATCAGCCCCAGCATTTT.

Remarks on this clone: Within the sample, other DNA sequences also encode this same CDR3. This chain joins TRBV30 and TRBJ1-5; D gene unclear. The V end lost 3 bases, the J end lost 4 bases, and 7 bases lay between the germline ends. The length of the CDR3 is 12 residues. Germline loops: CDR1 GTSNPN, CDR2 SVGIG (reference sequence). The CDR3: CAWSRTNQPQHF. DNA for the CDR3: TGTGCCTGGAGCCGTACGAATCAGCCCCAGCATTTT.

The chain couples TRBV4-1 to TRBJ1-1; maybe TRBD1 (6 bases). Germline CDR1 and CDR2: MGHRA and YSYEKL. CDR3 length: 17 residues. Between the trimmed V and J ends, which lost 0 bases and 5 bases, there was a span of 19 bases. The CDR3 nucleotides are TGCGCCAGCAGCCAAGATTTGGGGGGCAGGGGAGGGACTGAAGCTTTCTTT. As protein: CASSQDLGGRGGTEAFF.

This chain links TRBV5-4 with TRBJ1-2, with TRBD1 matching 8 bases. CDR1 and CDR2 (germline): SGHNT, YYREEE (reference sequence). V lost 0 bases and J lost 3; bases outside the gene matches: 10. The CDR3 contains 17 residues. The CDR3: CASSLAGLGTGDYGYTF. The CDR3 nucleotides read TGTGCCAGCAGCTTGGCCGGACTCGGGACAGGAGACTATGGCTACACCTTC.

The J gene is TRBJ2-1, the V gene TRBV28; tentative D call: TRBD1 (5 bases). Germline V lookup: CDR1 MDHEN, CDR2 SYDVKM. Trimming stripped 3 bases from V and 9 bases from J, with 15 bases between. The CDR3 consists of 14 residues. In nucleotides, the CDR3 is TGTGCCAGCAGTTTCTTCGGCTCTCAGGGTGAGCAGTTCTTC. It yields the protein CASSFFGSQGEQFF.

The rearrangement uses TRBV7-2 and TRBJ2-7; a possible D gene is TRBD2 (5 bases). The germline CDR1 and CDR2 sequences are SGHTA and FQGNSA. The V and J ends lost 0 bases and 7 bases respectively, with 10 bases between them. The CDR3 totals 13 residues. CDR3 bases: TGTGCCAGCAGCTTAGCGGCGGGTTGGGAGCAGTACTTC. Its protein product is CASSLAAGWEQYF.

The chain combines TRBV5-6 with TRBJ2-5; 7 nucleotides line up with TRBD1. The J segment lost 5 bases and the V segment lost 4 bases, leaving 11 bases of the junction unmatched. Germline values: CDR1 SGHDT, CDR2 YYEEEE. The CDR3 is made up of 15 amino acids. The CDR3 sequence is CASSLLTGSEETQYF. The DNA for the CDR3 is TGTGCCAGCAGCCTTCTGACAGGGTCGGAGGAGACCCAGTACTTC. Based on the CDR3 plus reference TRBV5-6 and TRBJ2-5, the full variable domain is DAGVTQSPTHLIKTRGQQVTLRCSPKSGHDTVSWYQQALGQGPQFIFQYYEEEERQRGNFPDRFSGHQFPNYSSELNVNALLLGDSALYLCASSLLTGSEETQYFGPGTRLLVL.

The chain couples TRBV6-5 to TRBJ2-2; the match to TRBD1 covers 8 bases. The V and J ends lost 6 bases and 4 bases, in that order; junction bases with no gene match: 4. From germline, CDR1 is MNHEY and CDR2 SVGAGI. The CDR3 extends over 14 amino acids. This chain's CDR3 is CASRKTGVTGELFF. In DNA form, the CDR3 reads TGTGCCAGCAGAAAGACAGGGGTCACCGGGGAGCTGTTTTTT.

V is TRBV5-1 and J is TRBJ2-3, with a possible D match to TRBD2 (6 bases). Looked up from germline, CDR1 is SGHRS and CDR2 is YFSETQ. V lost 7 bases to trimming and J lost 5 bases, with 14 bases between them. The CDR3 runs to 13 residues. The CDR3 coding sequence is TGCGCCAGCTTCCGGGGGATGATAGATACGCAGTATTTT. It encodes CASFRGMIDTQYF.

This chain uses TRBV11-2 with TRBJ2-5, with D perhaps matching TRBD1 or TRBD2 (7 bases each). The CDR3 is 15 amino acids. Germline V gene lookup returns CDR1 SGHAT and CDR2 FQNNGV. Trimming shortened V by 4 bases and J by 7 bases, and 19 bases separated the two germline ends. CDR3: CASSSPSQGGTTQYF. Written as DNA, the CDR3 is TGTGCCAGCAGCTCCCCCTCGCAGGGGGGGACGACCCAGTACTTC.

This clone was picked up a small number of times. The rearrangement links TRBV5-1 to TRBJ1-1; TRBD1 aligns across 7 bases. Losses at the gene ends were 2 bases for V and 3 bases for J; bases not matched to a gene: 4. In germline, CDR1 is SGHRS, CDR2 YFSETQ. The CDR3 is 14 amino acids. The CDR3 bases are TGCGCCAGCAGCTTAAGGGGGCGGGACACTGAAGCTTTCTTT. This encodes CASSLRGRDTEAFF.

The CDR3 region is CASSSSLAGVNEQFF. Written as DNA, the CDR3 is TGCGCCAGCAGTTCCAGTTTAGCGGGAGTAAATGAGCAGTTCTTC. The V gene is TRBV5-1, the J gene TRBJ2-1, with 9 bases aligning to TRBD2. In germline, CDR1 is SGHRS, CDR2 YFSETQ. With 5 bases clipped from V and 7 bases from J, the junction kept 10 bases outside the gene matches. The CDR3 sequence is 15 residues long.

V and J are TRBV27 and TRBJ2-3, with D perhaps TRBD1 (6 bases). The germline CDR1 and CDR2 sequences are MNHEY and SMNVEV (reference sequence). The CDR3 covers 16 residues. Trimming removed 0 bases from V and 1 base from J, with 11 bases in between. CDR3 nucleotide sequence: TGTGCCAGCAGTTTATCTCAGACAGGACGCACAGATACGCAGTATTTT. Its protein is CASSLSQTGRTDTQYF.

This chain links TRBV28 with TRBJ1-1; a possible D gene is TRBD1 (5 bases). CDR1 MDHEN and CDR2 SYDVKM come from the germline V gene. V lost 6 bases and J lost 7, with 15 bases in between. This CDR3 contains 13 residues. CDR3 bases: TGTGCCAGCAGGCGTAGGGGCTTGTTTGAAGCTTTCTTT. Translation gives CASRRRGLFEAFF.

The V call is TRBV5-1, the J call TRBJ1-2, with TRBD1 identical over 12 bases. The CDR3 consists of 14 residues. Germline V CDR1 and CDR2: SGHRS, YFSETQ. The V gene end was trimmed by 4 bases and the J gene end by 5 bases; junction bases not matched to a gene: 3. The CDR3 reads CASSRGQGAYGYTF. The CDR3 DNA follows: TGCGCCAGCAGCAGGGGACAGGGGGCATATGGCTACACCTTC. Full variable domain (rest looked up from reference TRBV5-1 and TRBJ1-2): KAGVTQTPRYLIKTRGQQVTLSCSPISGHRSVSWYQQTPGQGLQFLFEYFSETQRNKGNFPGRFSGRQFSNSRSEMNVSTLELGDSALYLCASSRGQGAYGYTFGSGTRLTVV.

The sample holds a few counts of this clone. As DNA, the CDR3 is TGTGCCAGCAGCGTGGTCGTAGCGGGTGATACCGGGGAGCTGTTTTTT. Protein product: CASSVVVAGDTGELFF. V and J are TRBV7-6 and TRBJ2-2, with 7 positions matching TRBD2. The CDR3 sequence is 16 residues long. V shed 5 bases, J shed 5 bases, and the junction held 11 bases outside the gene matches. Germline CDR1 reads SGHVS; CDR2 reads FNYEAQ.

This sequence joins TRBV30 and TRBJ1-4, with D uncertain. Germline V CDR1 and CDR2: GTSNPN, SVGIG (reference sequence). V was trimmed by 6 bases and J by 8 bases, leaving 16 bases between them. The CDR3 has 13 amino acids. The CDR3, as DNA: TGTGCCTGCCCCCGATCGGTGGGGGAAAAACTGTTTTTT. This encodes CACPRSVGEKLFF. The full variable domain, its missing parts supplied by reference TRBV30 and TRBJ1-4, is SQTIHQWPATLVQPVGSPLSLECTVEGTSNPNLYWYRQAAGRGLQLLFYSVGIGQISSEVPQNLSASRPQDRQFILSSKKLLLSDSGFYLCACPRSVGEKLFFGSGTQLSVL.

The rearrangement links TRBV6-5 to TRBJ2-7; TRBD1 might be the D (6 bases). CDR1 MNHEY and CDR2 SVGAGI come from the germline V gene. This CDR3 is 15 amino acids long. V lost 6 bases, J lost 3 bases, and 18 bases lay in between. DNA for the CDR3: TGTGCCAGCAGCCGGACAGTCCCACTCAACTACGAGCAGTACTTC. It translates to CASSRTVPLNYEQYF.

J is TRBJ2-5 and V is TRBV29-1; D unresolved. CDR1 and CDR2 (germline): SQVTM, ANQGSEA. The CDR3 spans 9 residues. Trimming took 5 bases from V and 5 from J, leaving 3 bases between them. The CDR3: CSVSETQYF. As DNA, the CDR3 is TGCAGCGTTTCGGAGACCCAGTACTTC.

The chain employs TRBV5-4 and TRBJ2-7; 8 bases map to TRBD2. Trimming cost V 2 bases and J 3 bases; bases outside gene matches: 7. The germline gives CDR1 SGHNT, CDR2 YYREEE (reference sequence). This CDR3 comprises 15 residues. CDR3 nucleotide sequence: TGTGCCAGCAGCTTTCTGGGCGGGAGGATCTACGAGCAGTACTTC. Amino acid sequence: CASSFLGGRIYEQYF.

CDR3 residues: CASSDRGTGMFANTGELFF. In DNA, the CDR3 is TGTGCCAGCAGTGACCGAGGGACAGGGATGTTTGCGAACACCGGGGAGCTGTTTTTT. The gene calls are TRBV6-4 and TRBJ2-2, with TRBD1 identical over 9 bases. The CDR3 length is 19 residues. V gave up 2 bases and J gave up 0 bases; unmatched junction bases: 10. Per the germline V gene, CDR1 is MRHNA and CDR2 is SNTAGT.